This TCR beta chain was captured by sequencing in a study of T-cell memory formation after mild COVID-19. Study summary: The TCR clusters were mostly specific to one donor.

TCRdb processed the 5' RACE reads anew with MiXCR; each CDR3 protein has one entry. The table records about 250,000 distinct CDR3 sequences, 15% of them present only once. Germline CDR1 SGDLS, CDR2 YYNGEE. V gave up 4 bases and J gave up 5 bases, with 18 bases separating them. The CDR3 loop spans 15 amino acids. Sample: PBMCs or a T cell subset sorted from them (not recorded which). This receptor was taken from an adult woman who had mild COVID-19 (a few samples of this study predate the infection). Cell type and time point are not known. The chain joins TRBV9 to TRBJ2-5, with D maybe TRBD1 (5 bases). CDR3 region: CASSPRTNEGETQYF. The CDR3 region has the DNA TGTGCCAGCAGCCCCCGGACAAACGAAGGGGAGACCCAGTACTTC.